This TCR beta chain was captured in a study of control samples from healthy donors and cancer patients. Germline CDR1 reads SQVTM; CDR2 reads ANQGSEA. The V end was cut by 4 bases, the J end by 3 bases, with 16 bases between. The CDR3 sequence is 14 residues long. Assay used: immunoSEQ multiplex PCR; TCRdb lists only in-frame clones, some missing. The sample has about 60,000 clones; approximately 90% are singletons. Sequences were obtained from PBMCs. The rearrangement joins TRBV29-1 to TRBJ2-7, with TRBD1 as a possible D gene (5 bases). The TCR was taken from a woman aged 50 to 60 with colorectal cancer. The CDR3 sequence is CSVGGGRMSYEQYF. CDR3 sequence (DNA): TGCAGCGTTGGGGGCGGACGTATGAGCTACGAGCAGTACTTC.